These 10 T cell receptor beta chains originate from one sample sequenced in a study of blood T cell repertoires in COVID-19. The table came from immunoSEQ multiplex PCR; TCRdb's copy has only in-frame clones and leaves some out. The table has 99,000 or so clones, roughly 80% seen once; the top ten hold 15%. The sequencing input was peripheral blood. The receptors shown here come from a woman aged 80 or over with acute or convalescent COVID-19.

This rearrangement joins TRBV6-5 to TRBJ2-3; TRBD1 is a possible D gene (6 bases). From germline, CDR1 is MNHEY and CDR2 SVGAGI. The CDR3 is 15 residues long. The ends were cut back, 4 bases at V and 5 bases at J, with 16 bases in the middle. This CDR3 is CASSSEKLGGDTQYF. DNA for the CDR3: TGTGCCAGCAGTTCCGAAAAACTAGGGGGAGATACGCAGTATTTT.

This chain connects TRBV2 to TRBJ2-7; TRBD2 is a possible D gene (6 bases). Germline V CDR1 and CDR2: SNHLY, FYNNEI. With 0 bases removed from V and 2 bases from J, the gap between germline ends came to 20 bases. CDR3 size: 18 residues. CDR3 loop: CASSEALATGTLTYEQYV. The CDR3 DNA reads TGTGCCAGCAGTGAAGCCCTTGCCACCGGGACTCTCACCTACGAGCAGTACGTC.

This chain links TRBV10-3 with TRBJ2-3; 8 bases are a match to TRBD1. V was clipped by 6 bases and J by 2 bases; unmatched bases: 4. Germline V lookup: CDR1 ENHRY, CDR2 SYGVKD. The CDR3 is 14 residues long. The CDR3 DNA reads TGTGCCATCAGCCAGGACAGGGCCACAGATACGCAGTATTTT. Its translation: CAISQDRATDTQYF.

This chain joins TRBV6-5 and TRBJ2-1, with D uncertain. The length of the CDR3 is 16 residues. Germline assignment: CDR1 MNHEY and CDR2 SVGAGI. The V gene lost 0 bases and the J gene lost 5 bases, with 14 bases spanning the gap. The CDR3 bases are TGTGCCAGCAGTTACTCGAGAACTGCTACGGACAATGAGCAGTTCTTC. Translated, it gives CASSYSRTATDNEQFF.

In its sample, this clone was seen once. The V gene is TRBV5-6, the J gene TRBJ2-7; a possible D gene is TRBD2 (5 bases). The CDR3 totals 16 residues. The V gene lost 2 bases and the J gene lost 3 bases, with 18 bases spanning the gap. CDR1 SGHDT and CDR2 YYEEEE come from the germline V gene. The CDR3 protein is CASSFSVVRDIYEQYF. The CDR3 coding sequence is TGTGCCAGCAGCTTTTCAGTCGTCCGGGATATCTACGAGCAGTACTTC.

For this clone: The sample carries other DNA sequences with the same CDR3. The V call is TRBV19, the J call TRBJ2-5, with 7 bases identical to TRBD2. The CDR3 consists of 14 residues. The germline CDR1 and CDR2 sequences are LNHDA and SQIVND (reference sequence). The V and J ends lost 1 base and 1 base, in that order; junction bases with no gene match: 0. In DNA form, the CDR3 reads TGTGCCAGTAGTATAGGGGGGGGCCAAGAGACCCAGTACTTC. Translated: CASSIGGGQETQYF. The whole variable domain, filled in from reference TRBV19 and TRBJ2-5, reads DGGITQSPKYLFRKEGQNVTLSCEQNLNHDAMYWYRQDPGQGLRLIYYSQIVNDFQKGDIAEGYSVSREKKESFPLTVTSAQKNPTAFYLCASSIGGGQETQYFGPGTRLLVL.

The table lists this clone with a few counts. The V and J genes are TRBV6-6 and TRBJ1-1; 7 bases match TRBD1. CDR3 length: 13 amino acids. Germline V CDR1 and CDR2: MNHNY, SVGAGI (reference sequence). Germline trimming cut 7 bases from V and 1 base from J; bases unmatched to any gene: 3. The CDR3 reads CASKRDRNTEAFF. DNA for the CDR3: TGTGCCAGCAAGAGGGACAGGAACACTGAAGCTTTCTTT.

The genes are TRBV14 and TRBJ1-1, with D maybe TRBD1 (6 bases). The CDR3 spans 13 residues. V shed 4 bases and J shed 5 bases, with 11 bases lying between them. Germline V gene lookup returns CDR1 SGHDN and CDR2 FVKESK. The CDR3 DNA reads as TGTGCCAGCAGCCGGGGGAGGGGGACTGAAGCTTTCTTT. Its protein is CASSRGRGTEAFF.

The genes are TRBV28 and TRBJ2-7; 7 bases fit TRBD2. CDR1 is MDHEN, CDR2 SYDVKM, per germline. Unmatched junction bases numbered 6, after V lost 7 bases and J lost 0 bases. CDR3 length: 14 amino acids. The CDR3 DNA reads as TGTGCCAGCACCTCCGGGGGGAGCTCCTACGAGCAGTACTTC. This translates into CASTSGGSSYEQYF.

V usage is TRBV28 and J usage is TRBJ2-7; 7 nucleotides agree with TRBD1. The CDR3 is 13 residues long. Germline CDR1 MDHEN, CDR2 SYDVKM. V lost 10 bases and J lost 0; bases outside the gene matches: 6. The CDR3 sequence is CATGDSSSYEQYF. The CDR3 DNA is TGTGCCACCGGGGACAGCAGCTCCTACGAGCAGTACTTC.